This T cell receptor beta chain was obtained from a study of blood T cell dynamics during melanoma immunotherapy. About this clone itself: The target antigen is unknown.

The time point is: pre-treatment baseline. Findings of the study overall: Whether repertoire-driving clones were melanoma-specific could not be determined.

Libraries were prepared by immunoSEQ multiplex PCR; TCRdb keeps only in-frame clonotypes and omits some of them. The sample lists roughly 6,000 clones; about nine tenths were seen once. The material sequenced was blood, taken from a patient treated with checkpoint blockade. This sequence was found in a human donor with melanoma.

The DNA for the CDR3 is TGTGCCAGCAGCCAAGAAAGGGCAGGGGGCGCAGATACGCAGTATTTT. Protein sequence: CASSQERAGGADTQYF. The chain combines TRBV4-2 with TRBJ2-3; the match to TRBD1 covers 8 bases. This CDR3 contains 16 residues. V was clipped by 0 bases and J by 4 bases; unmatched bases: 6. Germline CDR1 reads LGHNA; CDR2 reads YNFKEQ.